The 29 T cell receptor beta chains below were found in one sample sequenced in a study of blood T cell repertoires in COVID-19. TCRdb's table, derived via immunoSEQ multiplex PCR, lists solely in-frame clones and lacks some. The sample lists some 200,000 clones; approximately 86% were seen once. Sequencing used peripheral blood. These TCRs come from a man in his sixties or seventies with acute or convalescent COVID-19.

This clone was picked up a small number of times. The rearrangement uses TRBV7-2 and TRBJ1-6; 8 bases are shared with TRBD1. J lost 17 bases, V lost 5 bases, and 11 bases had no gene match. There are 13 residues in the CDR3. The V gene's germline CDR1 is SGHTA and CDR2 FQGNSA. The CDR3 DNA sequence: TGTGCCAGCAGCCGAAGACAGGGGAACATCGTCCACTTT. It specifies CASSRRQGNIVHF.

The chain employs TRBV5-1 and TRBJ2-3; TRBD1 matches 7 bases. Germline values: CDR1 SGHRS, CDR2 YFSETQ. J lost 1 base, V lost 3 bases, and 5 bases had no gene match. This CDR3 spans 15 amino acids. The CDR3 sequence is CASSSQGVGTDTQYF. In nucleotides, the CDR3 is TGCGCCAGCAGCTCGCAGGGGGTGGGCACAGATACGCAGTATTTT.

A single count supports this clone. This chain connects TRBV5-6 to TRBJ1-2, with 10 bases matching TRBD1. After removal of 4 bases from V and 8 bases from J, the junction contained 5 bases not matched to a gene. The CDR3 loop spans 13 amino acids. CDR1 and CDR2 (germline): SGHDT, YYEEEE. This CDR3 is CASSLGTGVGYTF. Written as DNA, the CDR3 is TGTGCCAGCAGCCTCGGGACAGGGGTCGGCTACACCTTC.

This clone is a singleton in its sample. The V gene is TRBV7-7, the J gene TRBJ2-1; 16 nucleotides align to TRBD2. The germline CDR1 and CDR2 sequences are SSHAT and FNYEAQ (reference sequence). With V trimmed by 0 bases and J by 0 bases, 5 bases remained unmatched. The CDR3 contains 20 residues. The CDR3 here is CASSLAGGTSGGGSYNEQFF. The CDR3 DNA is TGTGCCAGCAGCTTAGCCGGAGGGACTAGCGGGGGGGGCTCCTACAATGAGCAGTTCTTC.

V gene TRBV3-1 (or the pseudogene TRBV3-2) combines with J gene TRBJ2-7, with 7 positions matching TRBD1. This CDR3 is built from 15 residues. The germline V gene has CDR1 LGHDT and CDR2 YNNKEL (reference sequence). The J segment lost 0 bases and the V segment lost 2 bases, leaving 4 bases of the junction unmatched. CDR3 amino acids: CASSQLPGGSYEQYF. As DNA, the CDR3 is TGTGCCAGCAGCCAACTACCAGGGGGCTCCTACGAGCAGTACTTC.

The rearrangement joins TRBV7-8 to TRBJ2-7; D not certain. The CDR3 is made up of 12 amino acids. Per the germline V gene, CDR1 is SGHVS and CDR2 is FQNEAQ. V was shortened by 3 bases and J by 3 bases, with 6 bases between the two germline ends. The CDR3 DNA reads TGTGCCAGCAGCTTTTCGTTCTACGAGCAGTACTTC. Its translation is CASSFSFYEQYF.

The V gene is TRBV7-2, the J gene TRBJ1-3; 7 positions agree with TRBD1. There are 15 residues in the CDR3. Germline CDR1 and CDR2: SGHTA and FQGNSA. J gave up 8 bases and V 3 bases, and 10 bases lay outside the gene matches. Here the CDR3 reads CASSFQVQTGDTIYF. CDR3 DNA: TGTGCCAGCAGCTTTCAGGTGCAAACAGGGGACACCATATATTTT.

The chain uses TRBV7-2 and TRBJ2-7; 7 positions match TRBD2. The CDR3 runs 14 residues. The germline V gene has CDR1 SGHTA and CDR2 FQGNSA. V trimming: 6 bases; J trimming: 0 bases; junction bases outside the gene matches: 5. CDR3 region: CASRSGGSSYEQYF. The CDR3 DNA is TGTGCCAGCAGATCTGGCGGGAGCTCCTACGAGCAGTACTTC.

The chain uses TRBV28 and TRBJ2-5; the D gene is possibly TRBD1 (6 bases). Trimming cost V 6 bases and J 5 bases, with 19 bases left between them. Germline CDR1 and CDR2: MDHEN and SYDVKM. There are 15 residues in the CDR3. CDR3 amino acids: CASSDPDRWKETQYF. The CDR3 bases are TGTGCCAGCAGCGACCCCGACAGGTGGAAGGAGACCCAGTACTTC.

The chain joins TRBV11-2 to TRBJ2-3; D gene unclear. The germline V gene has CDR1 SGHAT and CDR2 FQNNGV. The CDR3 runs 14 residues. The V end was cut by 1 base, the J end by 3 bases, with 8 bases between. CDR3 region: CASSLVANTDTQYF. As DNA, the CDR3 is TGTGCCAGCAGCTTAGTAGCAAATACAGATACGCAGTATTTT. The variable domain in full, with the rest retrieved from reference TRBV11-2 and TRBJ2-3, is EAGVAQSPRYKIIEKRQSVAFWCNPISGHATLYWYQQILGQGPKLLIQFQNNGVVDDSQLPKDRFSAERLKGVDSTLKIQPAKLEDSAVYLCASSLVANTDTQYFGPGTRLTVL.

The V gene is TRBV30, the J gene TRBJ1-3; no definite D call. The CDR3 has 13 amino acids. The germline V and J ends were trimmed by 4 bases and 2 bases, with 9 bases remaining between them. Germline CDR1 GTSNPN, CDR2 SVGIG (reference sequence). The CDR3 is CAWMRVAGNTIYF. As DNA, the CDR3 is TGTGCCTGGATGCGGGTGGCTGGAAACACCATATATTTT.

The chain carries TRBV18 and TRBJ2-7; no definite D call. CDR1 is KGHSH and CDR2 is LQKENI in the germline V gene. The V end lost 6 bases, the J end lost 2 bases, and 14 bases lay between the germline ends. CDR3 length: 14 amino acids. This CDR3 is CASSRDNRPYEQYF. The CDR3 DNA reads as TGTGCCAGCTCCAGAGACAATAGGCCCTACGAGCAGTACTTC. Drawing the rest from reference TRBV18 and TRBJ2-7, the complete variable domain is NAGVMQNPRHLVRRRGQEARLRCSPMKGHSHVYWYRQLPEEGLKFMVYLQKENIIDESGMPKERFSAEFPKEGPSILRIQQVVRGDSAAYFCASSRDNRPYEQYFGPGTRLTVT.

The gene calls are TRBV20-1 and TRBJ1-1; the D gene is possibly TRBD1 (5 bases). The CDR3 has 11 residues. V lost 6 bases, J lost 4 bases, and 9 bases lay in between. Looked up from germline, CDR1 is DFQATT and CDR2 is SNEGSKA (reference sequence). The CDR3 DNA sequence: TGCAGTGCATCGGGGGGCACTGAAGCTTTCTTT. Residues: CSASGGTEAFF.

V and J are TRBV7-9 and TRBJ2-7; TRBD2 agrees at 7 bases. The germline gives CDR1 SEHNR, CDR2 FQNEAQ (reference sequence). Trimming at V came to 6 bases and at J to 2 bases, leaving 13 bases not matched to a gene. The CDR3 consists of 16 residues. CDR3 DNA: TGTGCCAGCAGTTACCGTTCGGGGGGAGGCACCTACGAGCAGTACTTC. Translation gives CASSYRSGGGTYEQYF.

V gene TRBV20-1 combines with J gene TRBJ1-4; TRBD1 might be the D (5 bases). Trimming stripped 6 bases from V and 5 bases from J, with 13 bases between. The CDR3 length is 13 residues. CDR1 is DFQATT and CDR2 is SNEGSKA in the germline V gene (reference sequence). CDR3: CSASEGRNEKLFF. The CDR3 coding sequence is TGCAGTGCCAGTGAGGGGCGAAATGAAAAACTGTTTTTT.

This chain links TRBV5-1 with TRBJ1-2; 10 bases agree with TRBD1. The CDR3 covers 14 residues. CDR1 is SGHRS and CDR2 is YFSETQ in the germline V gene. V shed 3 bases and J 3 bases; nucleotides not matched to a gene: 2. Written as DNA, the CDR3 is TGCGCCAGCAGCTCGGGACAGGGGTACTATGGCTACACCTTC. It codes for CASSSGQGYYGYTF.

The V call is TRBV20-1, the J call TRBJ2-7, with a possible D match to TRBD2 (5 bases). This CDR3 has 11 residues. Trimming removed 6 bases at V and 3 bases at J, with 9 bases between. The germline V gene encodes CDR1 DFQATT and CDR2 SNEGSKA (reference sequence). The CDR3 loop reads CSAISGYEQYF. CDR3 sequence (DNA): TGCAGTGCCATAAGCGGCTACGAGCAGTACTTC.

The sample holds a few counts of this clone. This chain uses TRBV18 with TRBJ1-3; no firm D call. The CDR3 is made up of 15 amino acids. Trimming left V 2 bases short and J 0 bases short, with 8 bases between. CDR1 and CDR2 (germline): KGHSH, LQKENI. The CDR3 DNA reads as TGTGCCAGCTCACCAAGTGGAGGCTCTGGAAACACCATATATTTT. Residues: CASSPSGGSGNTIYF.

V is TRBV5-4 and J is TRBJ2-3, with TRBD2 identical over 12 bases. Unmatched junction bases numbered 6, after V lost 2 bases and J lost 5 bases. The CDR3 length is 16 residues. From germline, CDR1 is SGHNT and CDR2 YYREEE (reference sequence). As DNA, the CDR3 is TGTGCCAGCAGCTTCCCTAGCGGGAGGGTTGGAGATACGCAGTATTTT. It translates to CASSFPSGRVGDTQYF.

Details on this clone: A read error may account for a junction end that differs from germline. This sequence joins TRBV7-7 and TRBJ2-5; 8 positions agree with TRBD2. CDR1 and CDR2 from the germline V gene are SSHAT and FNYEAQ (reference sequence). The CDR3 runs 15 residues. CDR3 sequence: CASSSSGSGGETQYF. The CDR3 DNA reads as TGTGCTAGCAGCTCCAGCGGGAGCGGCGGAGAGACCCAGTACTTC.

This clone was counted a few times. J is TRBJ2-1 and V is TRBV9; D is perhaps TRBD1 (5 bases). CDR1 SGDLS and CDR2 YYNGEE come from the germline V gene. V gave up 5 bases and J gave up 7 bases, with 13 bases separating them. CDR3 size: 13 residues. CDR3 coding DNA: TGTGCCAGCAGTGACCAGGGAACGAATGAGCAGTTCTTC. Translation: CASSDQGTNEQFF.

V is TRBV5-4 and J is TRBJ2-1, with 11 bases identical to TRBD2. The CDR3 has 17 residues. J was trimmed by 0 bases and V by 4 bases; bases with no gene match: 6. Germline CDR1 reads SGHNT; CDR2 reads YYREEE (reference sequence). CDR3 sequence: CASSAGTSGRSYNEQFF. The CDR3 DNA is TGTGCCAGCAGCGCCGGGACTAGCGGACGCTCCTACAATGAGCAGTTCTTC. Supplemented by reference TRBV5-4 and TRBJ2-1, the full variable domain reads ETGVTQSPTHLIKTRGQQVTLRCSSQSGHNTVSWYQQALGQGPQFIFQYYREEENGRGNFPPRFSGLQFPNYSSELNVNALELDDSALYLCASSAGTSGRSYNEQFFGPGTRLTVL.

The rearrangement joins TRBV21-1 to TRBJ2-7; TRBD1, the table's D call, was not compared with the DNA. TRBV21-1 is classified as a pseudogene. This CDR3 has 18 amino acids. In nucleotides, the CDR3 is TGTGCCAGCAGCAAATGGACATCTGACAGACAGAGCTCCTACGAGCAGTACTTC. Translation gives CASSKWTSDRQSSYEQYF.

The chain recombines TRBV28 with TRBJ1-2; 7 bases fit TRBD1. V trimming: 2 bases; J trimming: 4 bases; junction bases outside the gene matches: 10. CDR3 length: 16 residues. The V gene's germline CDR1 is MDHEN and CDR2 SYDVKM. This CDR3 is CASSLDRAPDLYGYTF. CDR3 DNA: TGTGCCAGCAGTTTAGACAGGGCTCCGGACCTCTATGGCTACACCTTC.

This clone was counted between two and nine times. V and J are TRBV27 and TRBJ1-1; 7 bases map to TRBD1. Germline V CDR1 and CDR2: MNHEY, SMNVEV (reference sequence). V lost 7 bases and J lost 3; bases outside the gene matches: 11. The CDR3 length is 15 residues. The DNA of the CDR3 is TGTGCCAGCACCTCACAGGGGTGGAGGGACACTGAAGCTTTCTTT. Translating it yields CASTSQGWRDTEAFF.

The chain has TRBV18 and TRBJ2-2, with D perhaps TRBD2 (6 bases). The V gene lost 1 base and the J gene lost 6 bases, with 9 bases spanning the gap. The CDR3 is 14 residues long. Germline CDR1 reads KGHSH; CDR2 reads LQKENI. CDR3 sequence: CASSPRGESGELFF. The CDR3 DNA sequence: TGTGCCAGCTCACCACGGGGGGAATCCGGGGAGCTGTTTTTT.

The chain combines TRBV5-4 with TRBJ1-4; maybe TRBD1 (5 bases). The CDR3 has 12 amino acids. Trimming removed 0 bases from V and 8 bases from J, with 5 bases in between. From germline, CDR1 is SGHNT and CDR2 YYREEE (reference sequence). CDR3 in DNA: TGTGCCAGCAGCTTGGGACAGGAAAAACTGTTTTTT. This translates into CASSLGQEKLFF. Full variable domain (missing parts from reference TRBV5-4 and TRBJ1-4): ETGVTQSPTHLIKTRGQQVTLRCSSQSGHNTVSWYQQALGQGPQFIFQYYREEENGRGNFPPRFSGLQFPNYSSELNVNALELDDSALYLCASSLGQEKLFFGSGTQLSVL.

This clone has a single count. The rearrangement links TRBV2 to TRBJ1-4; possible D gene TRBD1, 5 bases. Germline lookup yields CDR1 SNHLY and CDR2 FYNNEI. Trimming left V 7 bases short and J 4 bases short, with 10 bases between. The CDR3 consists of 13 residues. The CDR3 loop reads CASKDTRNEKLFF. CDR3 coding DNA: TGTGCCAGCAAGGACACCCGTAATGAAAAACTGTTTTTT.

The J gene is TRBJ2-7, the V gene TRBV19, with 14 bases matching TRBD2. V was clipped by 2 bases and J by 6 bases; unmatched bases: 6. The CDR3 has 16 residues. Germline V gene sequence: CDR1 LNHDA, CDR2 SQIVND (reference sequence). The DNA for the CDR3 is TGTGCCAGTAGTATACAGACTAGCGGGAGGGCAGGCGAGCAGTACTTC. Protein: CASSIQTSGRAGEQYF.